Following are 12 T cell receptor beta chains from one sample sequenced in a study of Graves' ophthalmopathy and Graves' hyperthyroidism. RNA transcripts yielded amplified TCR beta CDR3 regions. HTBI-primed RT-PCR formed the first round, and a multiplex PCR formed the second. MiXCR, run by TCRdb on the multiplex PCR reads, gives a single entry per CDR3 protein. The data show 500,000 to 800,000 distinct CDR3 sequences, just over 40% seen once. What was sequenced was peripheral blood. The source is an adult man with Graves' ophthalmopathy.

In the case of this clonotype: A much larger clone is a single base away; this may be a read error. The V gene is TRBV2, the J gene TRBJ2-7; D might be TRBD1 (5 bases). This CDR3 has 14 amino acids. Germline assignment: CDR1 SNHLY and CDR2 FYNNEI. The CDR3 loop is CAGSEQGSSYEQYF. CDR3 coding DNA: TGTGCCGGCAGTGAGCAGGGATCCTCCTACGAGCAGTACTTC.

CDR3 loop: CASSTGTGHGELFF. CDR3 DNA: TGTGCCAGCAGCACCGGGACAGGGCACGGGGAGCTGTTTTTT. The chain employs TRBV7-9 and TRBJ2-2, with 9 bases that match TRBD1. In germline, CDR1 is SEHNR, CDR2 FQNEAQ (reference sequence). Trimming at V came to 5 bases and at J to 7 bases, leaving 5 bases not matched to a gene. The CDR3 is made up of 14 amino acids.

The chain recombines TRBV5-1 with TRBJ2-5; 11 nucleotides agree with TRBD2. Trimming removed 3 bases from V and 4 bases from J; junction bases left unmatched: 17. From germline, CDR1 is SGHRS and CDR2 YFSETQ. CDR3 length: 19 amino acids. CDR3 region: CASSSYGAGLAVRIETQYF. Written as DNA, the CDR3 is TGCGCCAGCAGCTCGTACGGGGCGGGACTAGCGGTTAGGATAGAGACCCAGTACTTC.

This clonotype was seen a few times. The J gene is TRBJ1-2, the V gene TRBV2; TRBD1 might be the D (6 bases). With 6 bases removed from V and 2 bases from J, the gap between germline ends came to 19 bases. This CDR3 is 16 amino acids long. Germline assignment: CDR1 SNHLY and CDR2 FYNNEI. For the CDR3, the DNA is TGTGCCAGCAGCCCTGCAGGAGGGGGGCTCAACTATGGCTACACCTTC. Amino acid sequence: CASSPAGGGLNYGYTF.

The sample holds many counts of this clonotype. The J gene is TRBJ2-6, the V gene TRBV11-2; 8 nucleotides match TRBD1. The CDR3 sequence is 15 residues long. The V segment lost 5 bases and the J segment 4 bases; nucleotides outside the gene matches: 4. CDR1 and CDR2 from the germline V gene are SGHAT and FQNNGV. CDR3 nucleotides: TGTGCCAGCAGCCGGGACAGGAGGGGGGCCAACGTCCTGACTTTC. Translated: CASSRDRRGANVLTF.

The sample holds many counts of this clonotype. The CDR3 here is CASSLGTGGLYGYTF. The CDR3 nucleotides are TGTGCCAGCAGTCTCGGGACAGGGGGCCTCTATGGCTACACCTTC. The rearrangement uses TRBV12-3 or TRBV12-4 and TRBJ1-2, with TRBD1 identical over 12 bases. Trimming at V came to 5 bases and at J to 4 bases, leaving 5 bases not matched to a gene. The CDR3 extends over 15 amino acids.

This clonotype has ten or more counts. This chain uses TRBV19 with TRBJ2-2, with D possibly matching TRBD2 (6 bases). Germline CDR1 LNHDA, CDR2 SQIVND (reference sequence). The CDR3 runs to 17 residues. V dropped 5 bases and J dropped 0 bases, with 16 bases sitting between them. The CDR3 is CASSGAVAGSNTGELFF. CDR3 bases: TGTGCCAGTAGTGGTGCGGTGGCGGGATCGAACACCGGGGAGCTGTTTTTT.

This clonotype turned up a few times. The rearrangement joins TRBV25-1 to TRBJ1-3; tentative D call: TRBD1 (5 bases). V was pared by 4 bases and J by 0 bases, with 10 bases between. The germline V gene encodes CDR1 MGHDK and CDR2 SYGVNS. This CDR3 is 15 amino acids long. CDR3 amino acids: CASSGDGSSGNTIYF. As DNA, the CDR3 is TGTGCCAGCAGTGGGGACGGTAGCTCTGGAAACACCATATATTTT.

The chain has TRBV2 and TRBJ2-5, with D possibly TRBD2 on 6 matching bases. Per germline, CDR1 SNHLY and CDR2 FYNNEI. This CDR3 spans 15 amino acids. Trimming left V 4 bases short and J 7 bases short, with 19 bases between. CDR3 residues: CASSGRGSGPMTQYF. In DNA, the CDR3 is TGTGCCAGCAGTGGGCGGGGCAGTGGCCCTATGACCCAGTACTTC.

The chain employs TRBV10-3 and TRBJ1-1; no reliable D call. Trimming took off 10 bases at V and 6 bases at J, with 21 bases between the two ends. The CDR3 is made up of 14 amino acids. Germline V gene lookup returns CDR1 ENHRY and CDR2 SYGVKD. The CDR3 sequence is CASSAGLVGPEAFF. CDR3 sequence (DNA): TGTGCCAGCAGCGCCGGGTTGGTTGGCCCTGAAGCTTTCTTT.

The rearrangement uses TRBV7-2 and TRBJ2-7; the D gene is possibly TRBD1 (6 bases). Germline V lookup: CDR1 SGHTA, CDR2 FQGNSA. Trimming left V 8 bases short and J 3 bases short, with 20 bases between. The CDR3 consists of 15 residues. CDR3 nucleotide sequence: TGTGCCAGCTCACCCGGACAGTCCTTTCTCTACGAGCAGTACTTC. This translates into CASSPGQSFLYEQYF.

This clonotype was recorded many times. The chain employs TRBV7-9 and TRBJ1-2; maybe TRBD1 (6 bases). CDR1 and CDR2 from the germline V gene are SEHNR and FQNEAQ (reference sequence). The CDR3 consists of 13 residues. V was clipped by 1 base and J by 5 bases, with 8 bases between them. CDR3: CASSLEGGYGYTF. As DNA, the CDR3 is TGTGCCAGCAGCTTAGAAGGGGGTTATGGCTACACCTTC.